The rows below give T cell receptor beta chains drawn from one sample of a study of shared T cell receptors in the human thymus. Method: immunoSEQ multiplex PCR; TCRdb's copy keeps in-frame clones and lacks some. The sample includes some 400,000 clones, about 95% of them seen just once. What was sequenced was thymocytes. The origin of the receptors is a human donor. CDR3s include the opening cysteine and the closing phenylalanine or tryptophan. A D gene is named only where the DNA matches it firmly. Some rows have no size entry. The others give once, few or many, or a class for an expanded clone.

D: -
J: TRBJ1-5
length: 14
size: -
V: TRBV5-1
DNA: TGCGCCAGCAGGCAGGAGGACCTCAATCAGCCCCAGCATTTT
CDR3: CASRQEDLNQPQHF

D: TRBD1
J: TRBJ1-2
length: 16
size: few
V: TRBV7-9
DNA: TGTGCCAGCAGCTTAGGCGGGACAGGGGCGAGGGATGGCTACACCTTC
CDR3: CASSLGGTGARDGYTF

D: TRBD2
J: TRBJ2-7
length: 14
size: -
V: TRBV7-2
DNA: TGTGCCAGCAGCTTCGGGCTAGCGGGAGACGAGCAGTACTTC
CDR3: CASSFGLAGDEQYF

D: -
J: TRBJ2-1
length: 16
size: -
V: TRBV4-1
DNA: TGCGCCAGCAGCCTCGAGGCCTGCAGGGCGTCGGATGAGCAGTTCTTC
CDR3: CASSLEACRASDEQFF

D: TRBD2
J: TRBJ2-1
length: 17
size: -
V: TRBV7-2
DNA: TGTGCCAGCAGCTTAGAGGTATGGGGACTAGCGGGAGGTGAGCAGTTCTTC
CDR3: CASSLEVWGLAGGEQFF

D: TRBD2
J: TRBJ2-3
length: 18
size: -
V: TRBV19
DNA: TGTGCCAGTCTCGCGTCGACCGGGACTAGCGGGAGCACAGATACGCAGTATTTT
CDR3: CASLASTGTSGSTDTQYF

D: -
J: TRBJ2-7
length: 16
size: -
V: TRBV5-1
DNA: TGCGCCAGCAGCTTGGAGCCCGCGGGGGCCGCCTACGAGCAGTACTTC
CDR3: CASSLEPAGAAYEQYF

D: -
J: TRBJ2-1
length: 15
size: -
V: TRBV19
DNA: TGTGCCAGTAGTATGGATAGGGCAGGGTGCAATGAGCAGTTCTTC
CDR3: CASSMDRAGCNEQFF

D: -
J: TRBJ2-1
length: 12
size: -
V: TRBV11-2
DNA: TGTGCCAGCAGCTTTTTTGGCGATGAGCAGTTCTTC
CDR3: CASSFFGDEQFF

D: -
J: TRBJ2-3
length: 17
size: -
V: TRBV27
DNA: TGTGCCAGCAGCCCGGGACTTCGTTTTTCGGGGGCAGATACGCAGTATTTT
CDR3: CASSPGLRFSGADTQYF

D: TRBD1
J: TRBJ2-5
length: 17
size: -
V: TRBV7-2
DNA: TGTGCCAGCAGCACAGCCGGAGGGCAGGGGGCCCCAGAGACCCAGTACTTC
CDR3: CASSTAGGQGAPETQYF

D: TRBD2
J: TRBJ2-7
length: 14
size: -
V: TRBV9
DNA: TGTGCCAGCAGCGTAGGCGGGAGGCCCCACGAGCAGTACTTC
CDR3: CASSVGGRPHEQYF

D: -
J: TRBJ1-2
length: 16
size: -
V: TRBV7-4
DNA: TGTGCCAGCAGCTTAGGTGGGGCCCACTCTCCCCATGGCTACACCTTC
CDR3: CASSLGGAHSPHGYTF

D: -
J: TRBJ2-3
length: 18
size: -
V: TRBV28
DNA: TGTGCCAGCAGTTTGTTAACCACAGATCGGGTTTCCACAGATACGCAGTATTTT
CDR3: CASSLLTTDRVSTDTQYF

D: -
J: TRBJ2-7
length: 12
size: -
V: TRBV7-2
DNA: TGTGCCAGCAGCTTACCCTCCTACGAGCAGTACTTC
CDR3: CASSLPSYEQYF

D: -
J: TRBJ1-5
length: 16
size: -
V: TRBV28
DNA: TGTGCCAGCAGTTTTAGTATAGGGGGGTTCAATCAGCCCCAGCATTTT
CDR3: CASSFSIGGFNQPQHF

D: TRBD2
J: TRBJ2-7
length: 16
size: -
V: TRBV27
DNA: TGTGCCAGCAGTTCACCCGGGACTAGCGGCCAATACGAGCAGTACTTC
CDR3: CASSSPGTSGQYEQYF

D: -
J: TRBJ2-3
length: 15
size: -
V: TRBV4-1
DNA: TGCGCCAGCAGCCGCCTTCTTGAGAGCACAGATACGCAGTATTTT
CDR3: CASSRLLESTDTQYF

D: TRBD2
J: TRBJ2-7
length: 14
size: -
V: TRBV11-2
DNA: TGTGCCAGCAGCCCCCCGGGACTAGTCTACGAGCAGTACTTC
CDR3: CASSPPGLVYEQYF

D: -
J: TRBJ2-1
length: 17
size: -
V: TRBV4-3
DNA: TGCGCCAGCAGCCAAGAGGGCAGGAATCTCGGCTACAATGAGCAGTTCTTC
CDR3: CASSQEGRNLGYNEQFF

D: -
J: TRBJ2-4
length: 13
size: -
V: TRBV27
DNA: TGTGCCAGTCAGTGGGCTTATGGAAACATTCAGTACTTC
CDR3: CASQWAYGNIQYF

D: -
J: TRBJ2-5
length: 15
size: -
V: TRBV5-1
DNA: TGCGCCAGCAGCTTGTTGACCAGCGGCCAAGAGACCCAGTACTTC
CDR3: CASSLLTSGQETQYF

D: -
J: TRBJ2-1
length: 15
size: -
V: TRBV15
DNA: TGTGCCACCAGCCCGCCGACTCCTGCTAACAATGAGCAGTTCTTC
CDR3: CATSPPTPANNEQFF